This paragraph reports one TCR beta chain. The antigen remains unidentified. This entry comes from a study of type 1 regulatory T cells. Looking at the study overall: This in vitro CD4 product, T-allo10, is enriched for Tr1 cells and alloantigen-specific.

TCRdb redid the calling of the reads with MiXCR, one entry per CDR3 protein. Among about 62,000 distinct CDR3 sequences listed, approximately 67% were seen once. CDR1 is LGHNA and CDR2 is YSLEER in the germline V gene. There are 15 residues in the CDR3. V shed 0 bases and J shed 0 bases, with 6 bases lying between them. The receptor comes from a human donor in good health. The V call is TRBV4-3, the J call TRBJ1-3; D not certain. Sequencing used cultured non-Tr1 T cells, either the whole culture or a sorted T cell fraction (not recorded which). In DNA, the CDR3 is TGCGCCAGCAGCCAAGACTGGAGCTCTGGAAACACCATATATTTT. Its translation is CASSQDWSSGNTIYF.